These 5 T cell receptor beta chains originate from one sample sequenced in a study of blood T cell repertoires in COVID-19. Profiled with immunoSEQ multiplex PCR; TCRdb holds only in-frame clones, not every one. The profile shows about 74,000 clones, about 83% of them singletons. Sequencing was carried out using peripheral blood. These receptors all stem from a man between 65 and 79 years old with acute or convalescent COVID-19.

This chain connects TRBV19 to TRBJ1-5, with TRBD1 matching over 9 bases. The length of the CDR3 is 14 residues. Trimming cost V 4 bases and J 6 bases; bases outside gene matches: 4. In germline, CDR1 is LNHDA, CDR2 SQIVND (reference sequence). The CDR3 DNA reads TGTGCCAGTAGTACCGGGACAGGGATTCAGCCCCAGCATTTT. It codes for CASSTGTGIQPQHF.

The chain carries TRBV28 and TRBJ1-4, with a weak D call TRBD1 (6 bases). The CDR3 contains 14 residues. The V end lost 5 bases, the J end lost 7 bases, and 14 bases lay between the germline ends. Germline CDR1 reads MDHEN; CDR2 reads SYDVKM. This chain's CDR3 is CASSRGGLGEKLFF. CDR3 coding DNA: TGTGCCAGCAGTAGGGGGGGTCTCGGTGAAAAACTGTTTTTT.

This clone was observed a handful of times. This rearrangement joins TRBV29-1 to TRBJ2-7; 10 positions match TRBD2. V shed 3 bases, J shed 1 base, and the junction held 3 bases outside the gene matches. The CDR3 spans 14 residues. Germline V gene data show CDR1 as SQVTM and CDR2 as ANQGSEA. CDR3 in DNA: TGCAGCGTTGACAGCGGGAGGGCGTCCTACGAGCAGTACTTC. It specifies CSVDSGRASYEQYF.

The chain uses TRBV6-5 and TRBJ2-3; 9 bases are a match to TRBD2. The CDR3 has 12 residues. The V gene's germline CDR1 is MNHEY and CDR2 SVGAGI. The chain's CDR3 is CVVSGSGNTQYF. CDR3 DNA sequence: TGTGTCGTTAGCGGGAGCGGAAATACGCAGTATTTT.

The V and J genes are TRBV7-6 and TRBJ2-1; 7 bases fit TRBD2. This CDR3 spans 18 amino acids. Per the germline V gene, CDR1 is SGHVS and CDR2 is FNYEAQ. The V and J ends lost 1 base and 3 bases, in that order; junction bases with no gene match: 12. The CDR3 DNA is TGTGCCAGCAGCTTAGAAGGCGGGAGCAGGAACTACTACAATGAGCAGTTCTTC. Its translation: CASSLEGGSRNYYNEQFF.